This TCR beta chain was sequenced during a study of blood T cell repertoires in COVID-19. Germline CDR1 reads LGHDT; CDR2 reads YNNKEL (reference sequence). CDR3 length equals 16 residues. After removal of 4 bases from V and 5 bases from J, the junction contained 9 bases not matched to a gene. The repertoire was sequenced with immunoSEQ multiplex PCR; TCRdb's copy has only in-frame clones and lacks some. Among 100,000 to 150,000 clones listed, roughly 90% were seen once. Only a few counts were recorded for this clone. The rearrangement uses TRBV3-1 (or the pseudogene TRBV3-2) and TRBJ1-1, with TRBD1 identical over 11 bases. Sequenced: peripheral blood. This TCR came from a man in his sixties with COVID-19, enrolled during active disease. The CDR3 DNA sequence: TGTGCCAGCAGCCGCTGGACAGGGGGCGCGGATACTGAAGCTTTCTTT. It translates to CASSRWTGGADTEAFF.